Each of the 13 T cell receptor beta chains below was sequenced from the same sample in a study of shared clonotypes between healthy human individuals. Using immunoSEQ multiplex PCR, the repertoire was profiled, and TCRdb retains in-frame clones only, with some absent. The sample lists roughly 2.1 million clones, 85% to 95% occurring once. Cells designated naive CD8 were CD45RO-negative and were positively selected for CCR7, with terminally differentiated effector memory CD45RA+ cells excluded. Sample: naive CD8+ T cells from PBMCs. The receptors originated from a man younger than 30 in good health. Some clones in this sample may be carry-over from other donors' samples.

Regarding this clone: Other DNA sequences in this sample translate to the same CDR3. The V call is TRBV27, the J call TRBJ2-7; 8 bases line up with TRBD1. J was trimmed by 1 base and V by 5 bases; bases with no gene match: 4. The CDR3 has 14 amino acids. Germline values: CDR1 MNHEY, CDR2 SMNVEV (reference sequence). The CDR3 region is CASSPRQGSYEQYF. The CDR3, as DNA: TGTGCCAGCAGTCCGCGACAGGGGTCCTACGAGCAGTACTTC.

This chain links TRBV15 with TRBJ2-5, with D possibly matching TRBD2 (6 bases). The germline V gene has CDR1 LNHNV and CDR2 YYDKDF (reference sequence). The CDR3 spans 14 residues. V was shortened by 5 bases and J by 2 bases, with 12 bases between the two germline ends. The DNA of the CDR3 is TGTGCCACCAGCTTTTCCGGGGGACAAGAGACCCAGTACTTC. Translation gives CATSFSGGQETQYF. The full variable domain, rest sourced from reference TRBV15 and TRBJ2-5, is DAMVIQNPRYQVTQFGKPVTLSCSQTLNHNVMYWYQQKSSQAPKLLFHYYDKDFNNEADTPDNFQSRRPNTSFCFLDIRSPGLGDTAMYLCATSFSGGQETQYFGPGTRLLVL.

The V call is TRBV27, the J call TRBJ2-1; TRBD2 is a possible D gene (5 bases). Looked up from germline, CDR1 is MNHEY and CDR2 is SMNVEV (reference sequence). V gave up 8 bases and J gave up 0 bases, with 14 bases separating them. The CDR3 is made up of 15 amino acids. Here the CDR3 DNA reads TGTGCCAGCCTCGGGAAGGGATCCTCCTACAATGAGCAGTTCTTC. Its translation: CASLGKGSSYNEQFF.

This chain uses TRBV9 with TRBJ2-5, with 7 bases that match TRBD2. CDR3 size: 17 residues. Trimming removed 3 bases from V and 1 base from J; junction bases left unmatched: 12. CDR1 and CDR2 from the germline V gene are SGDLS and YYNGEE. The DNA of the CDR3 is TGTGCCAGCAGCGGGGGACTCGGCGGGAGCCCCCAAGAGACCCAGTACTTC. Amino acid sequence: CASSGGLGGSPQETQYF.

The chain joins TRBV7-9 to TRBJ2-5; D is undetermined. The CDR3 length is 14 residues. Trimming cost V 2 bases and J 1 base, with 8 bases left between them. The V gene's germline CDR1 is SEHNR and CDR2 FQNEAQ (reference sequence). CDR3 sequence: CASSLSLGQETQYF. The CDR3 DNA is TGTGCCAGCAGCTTATCCCTTGGCCAAGAGACCCAGTACTTC.

Points on this clone: In the same sample, other DNA sequences code for this CDR3. This chain connects TRBV27 to TRBJ1-5; 8 bases are shared with TRBD1. V was clipped by 5 bases and J by 4 bases; unmatched bases: 7. The CDR3 is 15 amino acids. Germline CDR1 MNHEY, CDR2 SMNVEV (reference sequence). The CDR3 DNA follows: TGTGCCAGCAGTCAGGGGGCAGGGGGGAATCAGCCCCAGCATTTT. It is translated as CASSQGAGGNQPQHF.

This rearrangement joins TRBV25-1 to TRBJ1-4; 7 bases match TRBD1. The junction had 6 bases not matched to a gene; V was cut back by 1 base and J by 4 bases. The CDR3 is 16 residues long. The germline CDR1 and CDR2 sequences are MGHDK and SYGVNS. The DNA of the CDR3 is TGTGCCAGCAGTGAATGGGGGACAGAGTTTAATGAAAAACTGTTTTTT. It specifies CASSEWGTEFNEKLFF.

The CDR3 region is CASSPPGPPVSSGNTIYF. CDR3 nucleotide sequence: TGTGCCAGCAGTCCCCCTGGCCCACCAGTGAGCTCTGGAAACACCATATATTTT. The rearrangement uses TRBV28 and TRBJ1-3, with D uncertain. Germline assignment: CDR1 MDHEN and CDR2 SYDVKM. This CDR3 contains 18 residues. V was cut by 5 bases and J by 0 bases, with 20 bases left in between.

The DNA of the CDR3 is TGCGCCAGCAGCTTGGACTGGGGGCGCTTACCCAAAAACATTCAGTACTTC. Its protein is CASSLDWGRLPKNIQYF. V and J are TRBV5-1 and TRBJ2-4; D possibly corresponds to TRBD1 (6 bases). The CDR3 runs to 17 residues. Germline assignment: CDR1 SGHRS and CDR2 YFSETQ. V shed 0 bases and J shed 2 bases, with 15 bases lying between them. Combining the CDR3 with reference TRBV5-1 and TRBJ2-4 gives the whole variable domain KAGVTQTPRYLIKTRGQQVTLSCSPISGHRSVSWYQQTPGQGLQFLFEYFSETQRNKGNFPGRFSGRQFSNSRSEMNVSTLELGDSALYLCASSLDWGRLPKNIQYFGAGTRLSVL.

The chain is built from TRBV30 and TRBJ2-1; D call uncertain. The length of the CDR3 is 14 residues. The germline gives CDR1 GTSNPN, CDR2 SVGIG (reference sequence). V was cut by 3 bases and J by 0 bases, with 9 bases left in between. The CDR3, as DNA: TGTGCCTGGAGGTGGCAGAGCTCCTACAATGAGCAGTTCTTC. It specifies CAWRWQSSYNEQFF. Combining the CDR3 with reference TRBV30 and TRBJ2-1 gives the whole variable domain SQTIHQWPATLVQPVGSPLSLECTVEGTSNPNLYWYRQAAGRGLQLLFYSVGIGQISSEVPQNLSASRPQDRQFILSSKKLLLSDSGFYLCAWRWQSSYNEQFFGPGTRLTVL.

V and J are TRBV9 and TRBJ2-7; 7 bases fit TRBD2. Germline loops: CDR1 SGDLS, CDR2 YYNGEE. The J segment lost 2 bases and the V segment lost 4 bases, leaving 6 bases of the junction unmatched. The CDR3 length is 14 residues. CDR3 in amino acids: CASSRGSLTYEQYF. The CDR3 nucleotides read TGTGCCAGCAGCCGCGGGAGTCTCACCTACGAGCAGTACTTC. Supplemented by reference TRBV9 and TRBJ2-7, the full variable domain reads DSGVTQTPKHLITATGQRVTLRCSPRSGDLSVYWYQQSLDQGLQFLIQYYNGEERAKGNILERFSAQQFPDLHSELNLSSLELGDSALYFCASSRGSLTYEQYFGPGTRLTVT.

The rearrangement uses TRBV27 and TRBJ1-1, with D uncertain. The CDR3 contains 13 residues. The V gene lost 3 bases and the J gene lost 5 bases, with 10 bases spanning the gap. CDR1 is MNHEY and CDR2 is SMNVEV in the germline V gene (reference sequence). CDR3 amino acids: CASSLARRTEAFF. CDR3 coding DNA: TGTGCCAGCAGTTTGGCGAGGAGGACTGAAGCTTTCTTT.

The chain has TRBV4-3 and TRBJ2-1, with 8 bases matching TRBD2. The CDR3 length is 17 residues. V lost 1 base and J lost 0; bases outside the gene matches: 5. Germline lookup yields CDR1 LGHNA and CDR2 YSLEER. The CDR3 sequence is CASSQGPGGPSYNEQFF. The CDR3 DNA reads TGCGCCAGCAGCCAAGGACCGGGAGGGCCCTCCTACAATGAGCAGTTCTTC.